This passage covers 26 T cell receptor beta chains from one sample sequenced in a study of shared clonotypes between healthy human individuals. Only in-frame clones appear in the TCRdb table, and some are missing; sequencing was by immunoSEQ multiplex PCR. This sample has 2 million or so clones, with roughly 96% found just once. Sequenced material: naive CD4+ T cells sorted from blood. Subset given: CD45RA+ positively selected. These receptors were obtained from a man in his late teens or twenties in good health.

The V call is TRBV28, the J call TRBJ2-1; 11 bases are shared with TRBD2. J gave up 3 bases and V 7 bases, and 5 bases lay outside the gene matches. Germline V gene lookup returns CDR1 MDHEN and CDR2 SYDVKM. This CDR3 region has 15 residues. CDR3 coding DNA: TGTGCCAGCACCCCTAGCGGGGGGTTCTACAATGAGCAGTTCTTC. Translated: CASTPSGGFYNEQFF.

The chain employs TRBV27 and TRBJ1-2, with D possibly TRBD1 on 5 matching bases. Trimming left V 5 bases short and J 0 bases short, with 13 bases between. Looked up from germline, CDR1 is MNHEY and CDR2 is SMNVEV (reference sequence). The CDR3 is made up of 15 amino acids. CDR3: CASSARDGANYGYTF. The CDR3 DNA follows: TGTGCCAGCAGTGCCCGGGACGGAGCTAACTATGGCTACACCTTC.

The J gene is TRBJ2-2, the V gene TRBV5-4; D not certain. Germline-derived CDR1 and CDR2 are SGHNT and YYREEE (reference sequence). V dropped 2 bases and J dropped 0 bases, with 11 bases sitting between them. The CDR3 runs to 16 residues. The CDR3, as DNA: TGTGCCAGCAGCTTAAGAGTGGGCTCGAACACCGGGGAGCTGTTTTTT. It yields the protein CASSLRVGSNTGELFF.

This clone was recorded only once. The chain links TRBV5-6 to TRBJ2-1, with 7 positions matching TRBD2. This CDR3 has 16 amino acids. Germline loops: CDR1 SGHDT, CDR2 YYEEEE. The V and J ends lost 3 bases and 4 bases, in that order; junction bases with no gene match: 10. The CDR3 DNA is TGTGCCAGCAGCTACCTGGGGGGGACTTCATACAATGAGCAGTTCTTC. Its protein is CASSYLGGTSYNEQFF.

Remarks on this clone: The identical CDR3 is also encoded by other nucleotide sequences in the sample. The chain uses TRBV30 and TRBJ2-1; D gene uncertain. Germline loops: CDR1 GTSNPN, CDR2 SVGIG (reference sequence). This CDR3 contains 12 residues. V was cut by 3 bases and J by 2 bases, with 5 bases left in between. The CDR3 sequence is CAWSPTYNEQFF. In DNA, the CDR3 is TGTGCCTGGAGCCCTACCTACAATGAGCAGTTCTTC.

This chain uses TRBV5-1 with TRBJ2-3; D gene ambiguous. Germline V gives CDR1 SGHRS, CDR2 YFSETQ. The CDR3 has 15 residues. V dropped 4 bases and J dropped 0 bases, with 12 bases sitting between them. CDR3 DNA sequence: TGCGCCAGCAGCGTCGAGACGGGCAGCACAGATACGCAGTATTTT. This translates into CASSVETGSTDTQYF.

This rearrangement joins TRBV5-1 to TRBJ2-5; a possible D gene is TRBD2 (6 bases). The CDR3 runs 15 residues. Germline V gene data show CDR1 as SGHRS and CDR2 as YFSETQ. V lost 0 bases and J 0 bases, leaving 9 bases between the germline ends. DNA of the CDR3: TGCGCCAGCAGCTTGGGGGACTTGTACCAAGAGACCCAGTACTTC. It yields the protein CASSLGDLYQETQYF. Looking up the rest from reference TRBV5-1 and TRBJ2-5 gives the full variable domain: KAGVTQTPRYLIKTRGQQVTLSCSPISGHRSVSWYQQTPGQGLQFLFEYFSETQRNKGNFPGRFSGRQFSNSRSEMNVSTLELGDSALYLCASSLGDLYQETQYFGPGTRLLVL.

J is TRBJ2-5 and V is TRBV11-2, with TRBD2 matching over 10 bases. There are 16 residues in the CDR3. Trimming took 5 bases from V and 3 from J; bases not matched to a gene: 9. Looked up from germline, CDR1 is SGHAT and CDR2 is FQNNGV. The CDR3 nucleotides read TGTGCCAGCAGCCAAAATAGCGGGGGGACTAAAGAGACCCAGTACTTC. As protein: CASSQNSGGTKETQYF.

The V and J genes are TRBV2 and TRBJ2-2; D gene ambiguous. The CDR3 covers 14 residues. CDR1 SNHLY and CDR2 FYNNEI come from the germline V gene. V lost 6 bases, J lost 4 bases, and 12 bases lay in between. The CDR3 DNA sequence: TGTGCCAGCAGGAAAACATTTGGCACCGGGGAGCTGTTTTTT. Protein product: CASRKTFGTGELFF.

This chain links TRBV6-1 with TRBJ1-5; perhaps TRBD1 as D (6 bases). Germline V CDR1 and CDR2: MNHNS, SASEGT. CDR3 length equals 15 residues. V was pared by 5 bases and J by 6 bases, with 17 bases between. CDR3 nucleotides: TGTGCCAGCAGTAAACCGCCCACAGGGACTCAGCCCCAGCATTTT. Protein sequence: CASSKPPTGTQPQHF.

This sequence joins TRBV6-1 and TRBJ2-7, with D perhaps matching TRBD2 (5 bases). The CDR3 covers 13 residues. CDR1 is MNHNS, CDR2 SASEGT, per germline. V dropped 6 bases and J dropped 2 bases, with 11 bases sitting between them. CDR3 region: CASSPGVTYEQYF. Here the CDR3 DNA reads TGTGCCAGCAGCCCCGGGGTAACCTACGAGCAGTACTTC.

This sequence joins TRBV5-4 and TRBJ2-7; either TRBD1 or TRBD2 may fit D (5 bases each). The CDR3 covers 14 residues. Per the germline V gene, CDR1 is SGHNT and CDR2 is YYREEE (reference sequence). Trimming removed 5 bases at V and 3 bases at J, with 15 bases between. As DNA, the CDR3 is TGTGCCAGCAGTTTCGGGGCCACGGGCTACGAGCAGTACTTC. It codes for CASSFGATGYEQYF. Combining the CDR3 with reference TRBV5-4 and TRBJ2-7 gives the whole variable domain ETGVTQSPTHLIKTRGQQVTLRCSSQSGHNTVSWYQQALGQGPQFIFQYYREEENGRGNFPPRFSGLQFPNYSSELNVNALELDDSALYLCASSFGATGYEQYFGPGTRLTVT.

The chain joins TRBV10-3 to TRBJ2-1, with TRBD2 matching 8 bases. This CDR3 spans 17 amino acids. The V gene end was trimmed by 6 bases and the J gene end by 2 bases; junction bases not matched to a gene: 12. Germline V gives CDR1 ENHRY, CDR2 SYGVKD. CDR3 sequence: CAISGSGTRFAYNEQFF. The CDR3 DNA is TGTGCCATCAGCGGTAGTGGGACTAGGTTCGCCTACAATGAGCAGTTCTTC.

The chain employs TRBV6-1 and TRBJ1-2, with 11 bases matching TRBD1. Germline lookup yields CDR1 MNHNS and CDR2 SASEGT. V dropped 3 bases and J dropped 5; count of bases not matched to a gene: 5. The CDR3 has 15 amino acids. Written as DNA, the CDR3 is TGTGCCAGCAGTGATGCGGGACAGGGGGTTTATGGCTACACCTTC. It yields the protein CASSDAGQGVYGYTF.

This clone was detected once. The rearrangement uses TRBV28 and TRBJ2-7; TRBD2 agrees at 9 bases. V dropped 6 bases and J dropped 4; count of bases not matched to a gene: 13. The CDR3 length is 16 residues. From germline, CDR1 is MDHEN and CDR2 SYDVKM. This CDR3 is CASSPPGSGGWYEQYF. CDR3 bases: TGTGCCAGCAGCCCCCCGGGTAGCGGGGGTTGGTACGAGCAGTACTTC.

The chain has TRBV29-1 and TRBJ2-3, with D hard to call. Deletions cut 3 bases from V and 4 bases from J, with 11 bases between. The CDR3 consists of 13 residues. Germline CDR1 SQVTM, CDR2 ANQGSEA. The CDR3 loop reads CSVEKSRPDTQYF. CDR3 DNA: TGCAGCGTTGAGAAGTCCCGGCCAGATACGCAGTATTTT.

Points on this clone: At one end, the junction sequence differs from germline, possibly due to a read error. Other DNA sequences in this specimen translate into the identical CDR3. The chain carries TRBV6-5 and TRBJ2-2; perhaps D is TRBD1 or TRBD2 (6 bases each). Germline V gene sequence: CDR1 MNHEY, CDR2 SVGAGI. The length of the CDR3 is 15 residues. The CDR3, as DNA: TGTGCCAGTAGTTACTCTACGGGGGCGGCCGGGGAGCTGTTTTTT. This sequence encodes CASSYSTGAAGELFF.

A note on this clone: At one boundary the junction diverges from the germline segment, which might be a read error. The chain links TRBV7-8 to TRBJ2-1, with 7 bases fitting TRBD1. This CDR3 has 15 amino acids. The germline V gene has CDR1 SGHVS and CDR2 FQNEAQ. CDR3 protein: CASSLQGVSFNEQFF. The DNA for the CDR3 is TGTGCCAGCAGCTTACAGGGGGTGTCCTTCAATGAGCAGTTCTTC.

This chain joins TRBV11-3 and TRBJ2-5; D is possibly TRBD1 or TRBD2 (6 bases each). Per the germline V gene, CDR1 is SGHNT and CDR2 is YENEEA. Trimming shortened V by 5 bases and J by 1 base, and 11 bases separated the two germline ends. This CDR3 is 14 amino acids long. The CDR3 DNA reads as TGTGCCAGCAGCAGGTGGGGGGCCCAAGAGACCCAGTACTTC. Residues: CASSRWGAQETQYF.

The V call is TRBV2, the J call TRBJ2-7; D might be TRBD1 (6 bases). The V end lost 11 bases, the J end lost 2 bases, and 19 bases lay between the germline ends. Germline assignment: CDR1 SNHLY and CDR2 FYNNEI. CDR3 length: 14 amino acids. The CDR3 spells CAGGEGALTYEQYF. CDR3 nucleotide sequence: TGTGCCGGGGGCGAAGGGGCGCTAACCTACGAGCAGTACTTC.

The chain employs TRBV4-1 and TRBJ1-2; possibly TRBD1 for D (6 bases). This CDR3 has 18 amino acids. Germline V gene sequence: CDR1 MGHRA, CDR2 YSYEKL. V lost 0 bases and J lost 5, with 22 bases in between. The CDR3 region has the DNA TGCGCCAGCAGCCAAGATCGGGTGGGAACAGGGAAGGGGTATGGCTACACCTTC. Protein: CASSQDRVGTGKGYGYTF.

To note about this clone: A much bigger clone sits one base away, suggesting this may be a read error. It is likely a read error, because the conserved phenylalanine at the end of the CDR3 is missing. The V call is TRBV5-1, the J call TRBJ2-7; tentatively, D is TRBD1 (6 bases). Germline values: CDR1 SGHRS, CDR2 YFSETQ. V was cut by 3 bases and J by 6 bases, with 13 bases left in between. The CDR3 consists of 13 residues. The CDR3 spells CASSSRDNSEQYL. In nucleotides, the CDR3 is TGCGCCAGCAGCTCCCGGGACAATAGCGAGCAGTACCTC.

The chain recombines TRBV5-1 with TRBJ1-1, with 9 nucleotides matching TRBD1. This CDR3 contains 15 residues. The germline gives CDR1 SGHRS, CDR2 YFSETQ. V shed 3 bases, J shed 4 bases, and the junction held 7 bases outside the gene matches. CDR3 amino acids: CASSSQTGGGTEAFF. DNA of the CDR3: TGCGCCAGCAGCTCACAGACAGGGGGTGGCACTGAAGCTTTCTTT.

The chain employs TRBV30 and TRBJ1-6; 9 nucleotides agree with TRBD1. The V gene end was trimmed by 3 bases and the J gene end by 9 bases; junction bases not matched to a gene: 9. CDR1 is GTSNPN, CDR2 SVGIG, per germline (reference sequence). This CDR3 comprises 15 residues. Here the CDR3 DNA reads TGTGCCTGGAGCCACCCCGGGACAGGGACTTCACCCCTCCACTTT. The encoded protein is CAWSHPGTGTSPLHF.

CDR3 in amino acids: CASSVAPSIYNEQFF. DNA of the CDR3: TGTGCCAGCAGCGTAGCCCCGTCGATCTACAATGAGCAGTTCTTC. This chain uses TRBV9 with TRBJ2-1, with D uncertain. V was shortened by 0 bases and J by 3 bases, with 10 bases between the two germline ends. The CDR3 totals 15 residues. CDR1 and CDR2 from the germline V gene are SGDLS and YYNGEE.

The chain combines TRBV20-1 with TRBJ2-4; TRBD2 might be the D (6 bases). The germline V gene has CDR1 DFQATT and CDR2 SNEGSKA (reference sequence). Trimming cost V 5 bases and J 11 bases, with 10 bases left between them. The CDR3 sequence is 10 residues long. Written as DNA, the CDR3 is TGCAGTGCTGGAACTAGCTTTCAGTACTTC. This sequence encodes CSAGTSFQYF.